This TCR beta chain was captured in a study of cytomegalovirus exposure and HLA in healthy donors. About this clone: Its antigen is not identified.

Using immunoSEQ multiplex PCR, the repertoire was profiled, and TCRdb retains in-frame clones only, with some absent. This table has some 120,000 clones, around nine tenths appearing once. Regarding the study as a whole: Researchers counted around 180 TCR beta chains as cytomegalovirus-associated. Using the classifier, cytomegalovirus status was reportedly diagnosed with high specificity and sensitivity. Generally TCR sequences proved uncommon, though certain public TCRs appeared in numerous donors.

The TCR originated in a woman younger than 30 in good health and CMV-seronegative. Sequencing was performed on PBMCs.

CDR3 protein: CASSATGSSLAKNIQYF. The CDR3 nucleotides are TGTGCCAGCAGCGCGACAGGGTCCTCCCTAGCCAAAAACATTCAGTACTTC. V is TRBV9 and J is TRBJ2-4; 7 bases agree with TRBD1. Trimming at V came to 3 bases and at J to 0 bases, leaving 9 bases not matched to a gene. This CDR3 is 17 amino acids long. Germline CDR1 reads SGDLS; CDR2 reads YYNGEE.